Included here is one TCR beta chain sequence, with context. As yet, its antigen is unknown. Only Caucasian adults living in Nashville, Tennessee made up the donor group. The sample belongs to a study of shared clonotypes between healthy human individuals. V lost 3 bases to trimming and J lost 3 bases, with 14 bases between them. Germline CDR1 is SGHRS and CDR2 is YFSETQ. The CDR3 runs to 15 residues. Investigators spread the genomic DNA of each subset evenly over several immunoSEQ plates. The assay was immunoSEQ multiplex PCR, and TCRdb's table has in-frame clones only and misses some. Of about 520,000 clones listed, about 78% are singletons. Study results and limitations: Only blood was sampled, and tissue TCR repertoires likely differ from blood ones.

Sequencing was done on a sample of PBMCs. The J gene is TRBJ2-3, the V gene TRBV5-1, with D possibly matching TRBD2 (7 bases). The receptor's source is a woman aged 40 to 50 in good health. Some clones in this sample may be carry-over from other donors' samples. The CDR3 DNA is TGCGCCAGCAGCTCCGACGGGGGGCAGACAGATACGCAGTATTTT. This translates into CASSSDGGQTDTQYF.